This T cell receptor (beta chain) was sequenced in a study of T cell responses to AZD1222 COVID-19 vaccine. There are 12 residues in the CDR3. Looked up from germline, CDR1 is SEHNR and CDR2 is FQNEAQ (reference sequence). The V gene lost 6 bases and the J gene lost 2 bases, with 6 bases spanning the gap. Only one count was recorded for this clone. Its antigen is currently unknown. Study-wide results and caveats: Nearly half of spike-specific TCRs reportedly target variant regions that are unmutated in the B.1.351 and B.1.1.7 variants. The donor cohort was predominantly white British with a female majority, and clonal diversity may have been underestimated. Only a handful of people who got AZD1222 tested seropositive at baseline. The study sampled repertoires only after the peak T cell response.

Data came from immunoSEQ multiplex PCR; TCRdb stores just in-frame clones and leaves some out. The table includes 70,000 to 95,000 clones, roughly 90% detected once. The gene calls are TRBV7-9 and TRBJ2-3; D gene ambiguous. Specimen: peripheral blood, collected 28 days after the second AZD1222 dose. The source of this sequence is an adult who received the AZD1222 COVID-19 vaccine. As DNA, the CDR3 is TGTGCCAGCAGACCGACCACAGATACGCAGTATTTT. Its protein is CASRPTTDTQYF. Combining the CDR3 with reference TRBV7-9 and TRBJ2-3 gives the whole variable domain DTGVSQNPRHKITKRGQNVTFRCDPISEHNRLYWYRQTLGQGPEFLTYFQNEAQLEKSRLLSDRFSAERPKGSFSTLEIQRTEQGDSAMYLCASRPTTDTQYFGPGTRLTVL.